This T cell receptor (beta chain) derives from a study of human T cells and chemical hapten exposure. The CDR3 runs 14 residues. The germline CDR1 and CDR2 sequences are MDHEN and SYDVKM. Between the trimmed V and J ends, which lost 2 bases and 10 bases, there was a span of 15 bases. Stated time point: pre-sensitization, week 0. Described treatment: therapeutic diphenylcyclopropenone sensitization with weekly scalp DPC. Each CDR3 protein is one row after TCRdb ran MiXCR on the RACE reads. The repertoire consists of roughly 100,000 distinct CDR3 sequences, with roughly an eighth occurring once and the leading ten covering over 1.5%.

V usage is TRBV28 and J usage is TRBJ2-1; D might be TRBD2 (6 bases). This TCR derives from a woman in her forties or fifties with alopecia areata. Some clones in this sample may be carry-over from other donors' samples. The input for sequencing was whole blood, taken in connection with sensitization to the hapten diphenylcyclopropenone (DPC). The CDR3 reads CASSLLPREWEQFF. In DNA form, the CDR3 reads TGTGCCAGCAGTTTACTACCGCGGGAATGGGAGCAGTTCTTC. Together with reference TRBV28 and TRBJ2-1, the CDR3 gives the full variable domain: DVKVTQSSRYLVKRTGEKVFLECVQDMDHENMFWYRQDPGLGLRLIYFSYDVKMKEKGDIPEGYSVSREKKERFSLILESASTNQTSMYLCASSLLPREWEQFFGPGTRLTVL.